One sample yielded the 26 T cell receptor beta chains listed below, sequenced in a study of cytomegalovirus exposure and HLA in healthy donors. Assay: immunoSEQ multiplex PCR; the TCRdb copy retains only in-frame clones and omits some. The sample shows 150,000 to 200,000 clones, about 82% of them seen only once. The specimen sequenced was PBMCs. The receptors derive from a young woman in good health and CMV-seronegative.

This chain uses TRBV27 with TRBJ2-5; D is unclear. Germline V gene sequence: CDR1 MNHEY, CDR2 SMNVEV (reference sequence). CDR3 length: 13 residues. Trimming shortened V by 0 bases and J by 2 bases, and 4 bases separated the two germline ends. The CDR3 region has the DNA TGTGCCAGCAGTTTATCACATCAAGAGACCCAGTACTTC. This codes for CASSLSHQETQYF.

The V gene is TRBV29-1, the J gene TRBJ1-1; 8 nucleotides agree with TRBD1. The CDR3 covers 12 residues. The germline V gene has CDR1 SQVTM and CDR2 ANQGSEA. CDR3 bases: TGCAGGGTCGAGACAGGGGAGGCTGAAGCTTTCTTT. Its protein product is CRVETGEAEAFF. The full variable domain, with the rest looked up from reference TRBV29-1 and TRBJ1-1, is SAVISQKPSRDICQRGTSLTIQCQVDSQVTMMFWYRQQPGQSLTLIATANQGSEATYESGFVIDKFPISRPNLTFSTLTVSNMSPEDSSIYLCRVETGEAEAFFGQGTRLTVV.

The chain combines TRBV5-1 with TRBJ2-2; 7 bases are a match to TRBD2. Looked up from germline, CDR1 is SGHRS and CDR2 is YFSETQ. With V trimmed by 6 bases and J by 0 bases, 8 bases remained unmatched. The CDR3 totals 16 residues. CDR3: CASTIRAGANTGELFF. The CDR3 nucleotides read TGCGCCAGCACCATTAGGGCGGGGGCGAACACCGGGGAGCTGTTTTTT.

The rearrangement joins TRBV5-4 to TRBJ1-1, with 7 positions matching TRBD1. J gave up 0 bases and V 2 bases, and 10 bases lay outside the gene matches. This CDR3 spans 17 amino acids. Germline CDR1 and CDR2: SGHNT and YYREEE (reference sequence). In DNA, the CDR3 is TGTGCCAGCAGCTTTATAGGCACAGGGGCATTGAACACTGAAGCTTTCTTT. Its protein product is CASSFIGTGALNTEAFF.

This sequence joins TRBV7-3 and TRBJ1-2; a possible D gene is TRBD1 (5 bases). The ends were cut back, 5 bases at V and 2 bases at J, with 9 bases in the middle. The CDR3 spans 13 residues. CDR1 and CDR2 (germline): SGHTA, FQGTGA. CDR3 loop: CASSSGGNYGYTF. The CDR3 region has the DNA TGTGCCAGCAGCAGTGGGGGGAACTATGGCTACACCTTC.

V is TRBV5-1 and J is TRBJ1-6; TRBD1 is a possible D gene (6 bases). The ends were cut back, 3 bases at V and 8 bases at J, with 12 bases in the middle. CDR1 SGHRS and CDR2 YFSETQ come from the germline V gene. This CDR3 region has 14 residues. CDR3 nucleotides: TGCGCCAGCAGCTCGGGACATTTAGATTCACCCCTCCACTTT. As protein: CASSSGHLDSPLHF. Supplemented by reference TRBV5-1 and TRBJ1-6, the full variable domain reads KAGVTQTPRYLIKTRGQQVTLSCSPISGHRSVSWYQQTPGQGLQFLFEYFSETQRNKGNFPGRFSGRQFSNSRSEMNVSTLELGDSALYLCASSSGHLDSPLHFGNGTRLTVT.

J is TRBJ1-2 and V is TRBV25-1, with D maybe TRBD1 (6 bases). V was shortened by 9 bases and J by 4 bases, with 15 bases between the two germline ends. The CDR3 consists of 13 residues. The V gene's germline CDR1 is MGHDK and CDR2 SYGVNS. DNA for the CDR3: TGTGCCAGTAAGGTAGGGGGTAGCTATGGCTACACCTTC. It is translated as CASKVGGSYGYTF.

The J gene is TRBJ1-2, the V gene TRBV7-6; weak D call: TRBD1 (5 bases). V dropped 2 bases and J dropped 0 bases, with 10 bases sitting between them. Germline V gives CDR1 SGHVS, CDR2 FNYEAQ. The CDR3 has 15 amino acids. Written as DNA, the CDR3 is TGTGCCAGCAGCTTAATGGGGGGGACTAACTATGGCTACACCTTC. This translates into CASSLMGGTNYGYTF. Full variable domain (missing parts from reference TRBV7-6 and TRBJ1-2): GAGVSQSPRYKVTKRGQDVALRCDPISGHVSLYWYRQALGQGPEFLTYFNYEAQQDKSGLPNDRFSAERPEGSISTLTIQRTEQRDSAMYRCASSLMGGTNYGYTFGSGTRLTVV.

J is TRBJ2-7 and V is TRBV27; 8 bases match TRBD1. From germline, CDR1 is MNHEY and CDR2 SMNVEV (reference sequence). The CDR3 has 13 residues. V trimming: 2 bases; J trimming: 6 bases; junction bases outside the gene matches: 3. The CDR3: CASSLITGGEQYF. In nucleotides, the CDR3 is TGTGCCAGCAGTTTAATTACAGGGGGCGAGCAGTACTTC.

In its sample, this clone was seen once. CDR3 coding DNA: TGTGCCAGCAGTCCCCTTTTGGGCAAGAACACTGAAGCTTTCTTT. Protein sequence: CASSPLLGKNTEAFF. The chain joins TRBV27 to TRBJ1-1; D is unresolved. This CDR3 contains 15 residues. Germline lookup yields CDR1 MNHEY and CDR2 SMNVEV (reference sequence). Trimming cost V 5 bases and J 1 base, with 14 bases left between them.

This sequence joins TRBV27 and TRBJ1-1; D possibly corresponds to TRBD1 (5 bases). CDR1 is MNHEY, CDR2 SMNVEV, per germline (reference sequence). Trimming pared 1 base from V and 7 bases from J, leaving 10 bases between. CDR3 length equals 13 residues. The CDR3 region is CASSLLGQSEAFF. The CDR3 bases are TGTGCCAGCAGTTTATTGGGGCAGAGTGAAGCTTTCTTT.

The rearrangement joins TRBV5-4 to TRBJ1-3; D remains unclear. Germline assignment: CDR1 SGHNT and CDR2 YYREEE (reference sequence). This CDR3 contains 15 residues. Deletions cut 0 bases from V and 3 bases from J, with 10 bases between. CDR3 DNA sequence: TGTGCCAGCAGCTTGGCCGGTCTTGGTGGAAACACCATATATTTT. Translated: CASSLAGLGGNTIYF. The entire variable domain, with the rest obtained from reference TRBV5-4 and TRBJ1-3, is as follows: ETGVTQSPTHLIKTRGQQVTLRCSSQSGHNTVSWYQQALGQGPQFIFQYYREEENGRGNFPPRFSGLQFPNYSSELNVNALELDDSALYLCASSLAGLGGNTIYFGEGSWLTVV.

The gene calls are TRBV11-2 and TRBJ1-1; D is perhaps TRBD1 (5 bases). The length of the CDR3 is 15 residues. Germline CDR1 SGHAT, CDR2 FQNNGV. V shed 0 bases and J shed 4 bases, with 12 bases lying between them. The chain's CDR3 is CASSLEWQGSTEAFF. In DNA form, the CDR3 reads TGTGCCAGCAGCTTAGAGTGGCAGGGAAGCACTGAAGCTTTCTTT.

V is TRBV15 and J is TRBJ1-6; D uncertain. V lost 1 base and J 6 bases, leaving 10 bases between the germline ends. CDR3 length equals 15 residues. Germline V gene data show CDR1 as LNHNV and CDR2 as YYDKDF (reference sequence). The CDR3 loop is CATSRGVRSNSPLHF. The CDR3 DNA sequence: TGTGCCACCAGCAGAGGGGTACGGAGTAATTCACCCCTCCACTTT.

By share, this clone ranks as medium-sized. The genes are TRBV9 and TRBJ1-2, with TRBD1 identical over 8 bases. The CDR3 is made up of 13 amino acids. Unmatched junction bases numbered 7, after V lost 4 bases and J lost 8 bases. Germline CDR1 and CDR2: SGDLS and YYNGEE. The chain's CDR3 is CASSSGTGLGYTF. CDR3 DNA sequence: TGTGCCAGCAGCTCAGGGACAGGCTTAGGCTACACCTTC.

The CDR3 bases are TGCGCCAGCGTGGGACAATGGGGCACTGAAGCTTTCTTT. Translated: CASVGQWGTEAFF. This chain links TRBV10-1 with TRBJ1-1, with a possible D match to TRBD1 (6 bases). With 8 bases removed from V and 4 bases from J, the gap between germline ends came to 14 bases. From germline, CDR1 is WNHNN and CDR2 SYGVQD (reference sequence). The length of the CDR3 is 13 residues.

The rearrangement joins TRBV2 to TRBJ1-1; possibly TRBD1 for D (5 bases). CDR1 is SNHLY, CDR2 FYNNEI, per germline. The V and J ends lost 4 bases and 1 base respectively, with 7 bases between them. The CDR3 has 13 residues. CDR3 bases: TGTGCCAGCAGTGTAGGACAGAACACTGAAGCTTTCTTT. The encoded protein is CASSVGQNTEAFF. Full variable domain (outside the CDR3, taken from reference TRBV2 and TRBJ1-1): EPEVTQTPSHQVTQMGQEVILRCVPISNHLYFYWYRQILGQKVEFLVSFYNNEISEKSEIFDDQFSVERPDGSNFTLKIRSTKLEDSAMYFCASSVGQNTEAFFGQGTRLTVV.

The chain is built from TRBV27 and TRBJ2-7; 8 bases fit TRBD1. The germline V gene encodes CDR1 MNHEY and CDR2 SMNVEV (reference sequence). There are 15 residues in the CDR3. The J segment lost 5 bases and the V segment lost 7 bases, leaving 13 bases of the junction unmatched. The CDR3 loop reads CASTTDRGRLNEQYF. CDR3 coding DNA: TGTGCCAGCACCACCGACAGGGGAAGACTCAACGAGCAGTACTTC.

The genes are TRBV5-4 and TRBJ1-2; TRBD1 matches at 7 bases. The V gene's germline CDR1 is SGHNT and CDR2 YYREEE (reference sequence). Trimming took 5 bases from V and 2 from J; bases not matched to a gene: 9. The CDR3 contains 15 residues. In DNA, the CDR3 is TGTGCCAGCAGTTACGACAGGGTTGAAAACTATGGCTACACCTTC. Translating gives CASSYDRVENYGYTF.

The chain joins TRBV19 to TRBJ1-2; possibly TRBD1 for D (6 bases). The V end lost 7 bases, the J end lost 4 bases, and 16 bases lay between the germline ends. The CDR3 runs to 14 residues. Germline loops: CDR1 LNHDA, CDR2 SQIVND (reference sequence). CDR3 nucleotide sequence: TGTGCCAGTACCCCCGGACAGACGATCTATGGCTACACCTTC. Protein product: CASTPGQTIYGYTF.

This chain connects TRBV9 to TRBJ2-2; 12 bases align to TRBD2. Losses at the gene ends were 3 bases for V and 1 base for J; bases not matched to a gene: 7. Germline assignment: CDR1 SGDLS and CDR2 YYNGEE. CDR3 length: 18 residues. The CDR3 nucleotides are TGTGCCAGCAGCGCCCAAACTAGCGGGAGGTTGAACACCGGGGAGCTGTTTTTT. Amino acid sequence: CASSAQTSGRLNTGELFF.

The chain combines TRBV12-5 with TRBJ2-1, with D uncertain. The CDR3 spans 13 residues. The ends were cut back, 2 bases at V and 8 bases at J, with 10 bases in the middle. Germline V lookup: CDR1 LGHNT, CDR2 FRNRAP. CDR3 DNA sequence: TGTGCTAGTGGTTTGCCCACTCGGGATGAGCAGTTCTTC. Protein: CASGLPTRDEQFF.

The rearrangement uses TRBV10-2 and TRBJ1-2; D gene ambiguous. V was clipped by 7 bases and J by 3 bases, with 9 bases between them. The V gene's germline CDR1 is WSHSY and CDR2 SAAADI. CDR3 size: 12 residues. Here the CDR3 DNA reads TGCGCCAGCATGAGGGATGACTATGGCTACACCTTC. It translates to CASMRDDYGYTF.

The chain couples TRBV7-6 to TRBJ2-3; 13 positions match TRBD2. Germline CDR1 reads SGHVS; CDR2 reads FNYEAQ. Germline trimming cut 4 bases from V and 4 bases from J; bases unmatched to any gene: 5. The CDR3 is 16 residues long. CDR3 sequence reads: CASSSQGLAGPDTQYF. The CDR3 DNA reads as TGTGCCAGCAGCTCTCAGGGACTAGCGGGGCCAGATACGCAGTATTTT.

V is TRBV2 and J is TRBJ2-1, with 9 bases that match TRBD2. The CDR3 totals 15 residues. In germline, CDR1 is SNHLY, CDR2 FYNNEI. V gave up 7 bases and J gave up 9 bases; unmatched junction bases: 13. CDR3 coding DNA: TGTGCCAGCAATAAAGAGGGACTAGCCATTAGTGAGCAGTTCTTC. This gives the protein CASNKEGLAISEQFF.

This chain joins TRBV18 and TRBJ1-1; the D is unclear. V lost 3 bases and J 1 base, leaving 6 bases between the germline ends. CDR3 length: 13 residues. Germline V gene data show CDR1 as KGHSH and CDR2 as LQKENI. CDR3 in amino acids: CASSPQANTEAFF. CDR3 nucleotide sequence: TGTGCCAGCTCACCGCAGGCGAACACTGAAGCTTTCTTT.